Below, 11 T cell receptor beta chains from the same sample are listed, as sequenced in a study of early T cells in non-severe SARS-CoV-2 infection. TCRdb itself ran the 5' RACE reads through MiXCR, one entry per CDR3 protein. The table has tens of thousands of distinct CDR3 sequences, 10% to 15% seen once. Source material: whole blood. All receptors derive from an adult who was a healthcare worker with PCR-confirmed SARS-CoV-2 infection or an uninfected control (not recorded which).

This clonotype was counted many times. The rearrangement links TRBV6-2 or TRBV6-3 to TRBJ2-5; D is undetermined. This CDR3 contains 14 residues. Trimming stripped 1 base from V and 2 bases from J, with 8 bases between. Germline lookup yields CDR1 MNHEY and CDR2 SVGEGT. The CDR3 loop reads CASSYLTPQETQYF. CDR3 coding DNA: TGTGCCAGCAGTTACTTGACACCTCAAGAGACCCAGTACTTC.

In its sample, this clonotype was seen a few times. The CDR3 DNA follows: TGCAGTGCTAGCCGAGGACTAGCGGGAGAGGATACGCAGTATTTT. This sequence encodes CSASRGLAGEDTQYF. The rearrangement links TRBV20-1 to TRBJ2-3, with 13 bases lining up with TRBD2. The V gene end was trimmed by 3 bases and the J gene end by 6 bases; junction bases not matched to a gene: 6. CDR3 length equals 15 residues. Germline lookup yields CDR1 DFQATT and CDR2 SNEGSKA (reference sequence).

The CDR3 protein is CASSLAPSGRNYEQYF. The CDR3 region has the DNA TGCGCCAGCAGCTTGGCGCCTAGCGGGAGGAACTACGAGCAGTACTTC. The chain joins TRBV5-1 to TRBJ2-7; 11 nucleotides line up with TRBD2. V lost 0 bases, J lost 3 bases, and 5 bases stayed unmatched. Germline V gene sequence: CDR1 SGHRS, CDR2 YFSETQ. This CDR3 is 16 amino acids long.

Many counts were recorded for this clonotype. The genes are TRBV7-8 and TRBJ2-1; D is unclear. Per the germline V gene, CDR1 is SGHVS and CDR2 is FQNEAQ. The CDR3 has 11 residues. V lost 5 bases to trimming and J lost 7 bases, with 6 bases between them. The CDR3 is CASSPANEQFF. CDR3 DNA: TGTGCCAGCAGCCCTGCGAATGAGCAGTTCTTC.

This clonotype was detected only a few times. The chain carries TRBV20-1 and TRBJ2-1, with D unclear. Trimming removed 6 bases from V and 9 bases from J, with 24 bases in between. CDR3 size: 15 residues. Germline assignment: CDR1 DFQATT and CDR2 SNEGSKA (reference sequence). Here the CDR3 reads CSARPRVRSPREQFF. The CDR3 DNA is TGCAGTGCACGACCTAGGGTCCGATCACCCCGTGAGCAGTTCTTC.

This clonotype has just a few counts. The chain recombines TRBV19 with TRBJ2-3, with 9 bases matching TRBD2. The V and J ends lost 3 bases and 5 bases, in that order; junction bases with no gene match: 9. This CDR3 spans 16 amino acids. The V gene's germline CDR1 is LNHDA and CDR2 SQIVND (reference sequence). The CDR3 DNA is TGTGCCAGTAGTATCCTTAGCGGGAGACGGGTAGATACGCAGTATTTT. It yields the protein CASSILSGRRVDTQYF.

This clonotype was detected only a few times. V is TRBV5-1 and J is TRBJ2-5; no reliable D call. Trimming cost V 0 bases and J 8 bases, with 5 bases left between them. The germline gives CDR1 SGHRS, CDR2 YFSETQ. The CDR3 runs 11 residues. DNA of the CDR3: TGCGCCAGCAGCTTGGAACAAACCCAGTACTTC. Encoded protein: CASSLEQTQYF.

This clonotype was detected only a few times. The rearrangement uses TRBV7-9 and TRBJ2-3, with D uncertain. The CDR3 totals 15 residues. The germline V gene has CDR1 SEHNR and CDR2 FQNEAQ (reference sequence). The V end lost 6 bases, the J end lost 2 bases, and 15 bases lay between the germline ends. Here the CDR3 DNA reads TGTGCCAGCAGTCTCAACACCCATAACACAGATACGCAGTATTTT. It yields the protein CASSLNTHNTDTQYF.

A few counts support this clonotype. This chain links TRBV3-1 with TRBJ2-7, with no clear D. Germline V gives CDR1 LGHDT, CDR2 YNNKEL (reference sequence). This CDR3 spans 15 amino acids. With 1 base removed from V and 0 bases from J, the gap between germline ends came to 10 bases. In nucleotides, the CDR3 is TGTGCCAGCAGCCAAGGCGCTCTAAGCTCCTACGAGCAGTACTTC. Protein: CASSQGALSSYEQYF.

In its sample, this clonotype was seen a few times. The V and J genes are TRBV3-1 and TRBJ2-5, with 10 bases matching TRBD2. V was pared by 4 bases and J by 6 bases, with 14 bases of the junction left unmatched. Germline V lookup: CDR1 LGHDT, CDR2 YNNKEL (reference sequence). The CDR3 runs 17 residues. CDR3 sequence: CASSPRGSGRAGKTQYF. The CDR3 DNA reads TGTGCCAGCAGCCCTAGAGGCAGCGGGAGGGCCGGGAAGACCCAGTACTTC.

To note about this clonotype: An end of the junction does not agree with germline; a read error may underlie this. The chain joins TRBV7-9 to TRBJ2-3; D is possibly TRBD1 (5 bases). This CDR3 contains 13 residues. CDR1 and CDR2 (germline): SEHNR, FQNEAQ (reference sequence). DNA of the CDR3: TGTGCCAGCAGCTCTAGAGCAGGGCTCCGCCATGGTTTT. Translating it yields CASSSRAGLRHGF.